Below, 19 T cell receptor beta chains from the same sample are listed, as sequenced in a study of shared clonotypes between healthy human individuals. Generated by immunoSEQ multiplex PCR, the TCRdb table keeps only in-frame clones and is missing some. The table includes about half a million clones, 70% to 80% detected once. Sequences were obtained from PBMCs. Receptor source: a middle-aged woman in good health. Some clones in this sample may be carry-over from other donors' samples.

In the case of this clone: This sample also contains other DNA sequences that code for the same CDR3. The chain uses TRBV28 and TRBJ1-2; TRBD1 aligns across 10 bases. Germline CDR1 MDHEN, CDR2 SYDVKM. The CDR3 sequence is 13 residues long. J was trimmed by 7 bases and V by 5 bases; bases with no gene match: 4. The CDR3 region has the DNA TGTGCCAGCAGTCCTGGACAGGGGGTTGGCTACACCTTC. It codes for CASSPGQGVGYTF.

The chain combines TRBV2 with TRBJ2-1, with a tentative D call TRBD1 (8 bases). The germline CDR1 and CDR2 sequences are SNHLY and FYNNEI. The length of the CDR3 is 16 residues. The V and J ends lost 6 bases and 2 bases respectively, with 17 bases between them. The CDR3 bases are TGTGCCAGCAGACCCGACAGGGGAGGGACCTACAATGAGCAGTTCTTC. Its protein is CASRPDRGGTYNEQFF.

The chain uses TRBV5-1 and TRBJ2-5; 7 positions agree with TRBD1. CDR1 is SGHRS and CDR2 is YFSETQ in the germline V gene. Trimming at V came to 1 base and at J to 7 bases, leaving 7 bases not matched to a gene. The CDR3 loop spans 14 amino acids. DNA for the CDR3: TGCGCCAGCAGCTTGATGGACAGGTTGAGGACCCAGTACTTC. This gives the protein CASSLMDRLRTQYF. The whole variable domain, filled in from reference TRBV5-1 and TRBJ2-5, reads KAGVTQTPRYLIKTRGQQVTLSCSPISGHRSVSWYQQTPGQGLQFLFEYFSETQRNKGNFPGRFSGRQFSNSRSEMNVSTLELGDSALYLCASSLMDRLRTQYFGPGTRLLVL.

In this sample, this clone turned up a few times. This sequence joins TRBV7-2 and TRBJ2-5, with 7 bases matching TRBD2. The V gene's germline CDR1 is SGHTA and CDR2 FQGNSA. This CDR3 region has 13 residues. J lost 4 bases, V lost 4 bases, and 3 bases had no gene match. The CDR3 spells CASSWTSGETQYF. The CDR3 coding sequence is TGTGCCAGCAGCTGGACTAGTGGAGAGACCCAGTACTTC.

J is TRBJ2-2 and V is TRBV30; D may be TRBD1 (5 bases). Germline values: CDR1 GTSNPN, CDR2 SVGIG (reference sequence). The CDR3 runs to 15 residues. Between the trimmed V and J ends, which lost 0 bases and 2 bases, there was a span of 10 bases. This chain's CDR3 is CAWSVWGRNTGELFF. CDR3 nucleotides: TGTGCCTGGAGTGTCTGGGGCCGTAACACCGGGGAGCTGTTTTTT. Using reference TRBV30 and TRBJ2-2 for the parts outside the CDR3, the full variable domain is SQTIHQWPATLVQPVGSPLSLECTVEGTSNPNLYWYRQAAGRGLQLLFYSVGIGQISSEVPQNLSASRPQDRQFILSSKKLLLSDSGFYLCAWSVWGRNTGELFFGEGSRLTVL.

The chain has TRBV7-8 and TRBJ2-7, with 7 positions matching TRBD2. This CDR3 has 14 residues. Germline loops: CDR1 SGHVS, CDR2 FQNEAQ. The ends lost 5 bases at V and 5 bases at J; junction bases unmatched: 9. CDR3 region: CASSESGRAHEQYF. The CDR3 DNA sequence: TGTGCCAGCAGCGAGTCGGGGAGGGCCCACGAGCAGTACTTC. The full variable domain, with the rest looked up from reference TRBV7-8 and TRBJ2-7, is GAGVSQSPRYKVAKRGQDVALRCDPISGHVSLFWYQQALGQGPEFLTYFQNEAQLDKSGLPSDRFFAERPEGSVSTLKIQRTQQEDSAVYLCASSESGRAHEQYFGPGTRLTVT.

Remarks on this clone: A single base separates this from a much larger clone, so it may be a read error. This sequence joins TRBV2 and TRBJ1-4; 7 nucleotides line up with TRBD1. The CDR3 is 14 amino acids. J was trimmed by 8 bases and V by 1 base; bases with no gene match: 4. CDR1 and CDR2 from the germline V gene are SNHLY and FYNNEI. Written as DNA, the CDR3 is TGTGCCAGCAGTGAAGGACAGGGACGGGAAAAACTGTTTTTT. It yields the protein CASSEGQGREKLFF.

The rearrangement links TRBV4-3 to TRBJ2-1, with TRBD2 matching 16 bases. CDR3 size: 16 residues. The V segment lost 0 bases and the J segment 14 bases; nucleotides outside the gene matches: 7. Per the germline V gene, CDR1 is LGHNA and CDR2 is YSLEER. The CDR3, as DNA: TGCGCCAGCAGCCAAGACCGGGGACTAGCGGGAGGGAGGGAGTTCTTC. This sequence encodes CASSQDRGLAGGREFF.

This sequence joins TRBV27 and TRBJ2-7; D is unclear. Trimming removed 2 bases from V and 1 base from J, with 6 bases in between. The CDR3 has 13 amino acids. Looked up from germline, CDR1 is MNHEY and CDR2 is SMNVEV (reference sequence). The CDR3 loop reads CASSLVGSYEQYF. Here the CDR3 DNA reads TGTGCCAGCAGTTTAGTCGGATCCTACGAGCAGTACTTC.

The J gene is TRBJ2-3, the V gene TRBV9, with TRBD2 identical over 12 bases. This CDR3 has 17 residues. CDR1 is SGDLS, CDR2 YYNGEE, per germline. V was clipped by 0 bases and J by 2 bases; unmatched bases: 4. In DNA, the CDR3 is TGTGCCAGCAGCGTAGTTTCTAGCGGGAGGGCCACAGATACGCAGTATTTT. Amino acids: CASSVVSSGRATDTQYF.

The chain couples TRBV7-2 to TRBJ1-2, with D perhaps matching TRBD1 (6 bases). V lost 3 bases and J 1 base, leaving 9 bases between the germline ends. Germline V gives CDR1 SGHTA, CDR2 FQGNSA. This CDR3 contains 14 residues. CDR3 bases: TGTGCCAGCAGCTTGCAGGGGTATAACTATGGCTACACCTTC. Translation: CASSLQGYNYGYTF.

In this sample, this clone turned up once. This likely traces to a read error, being one base from a far larger clone. The sample contains more than one DNA sequence encoding this CDR3. The chain has TRBV7-8 and TRBJ1-1; maybe TRBD1 (6 bases). CDR3 size: 13 residues. Germline V gene data show CDR1 as SGHVS and CDR2 as FQNEAQ. The CDR3 region is CASSGQLNTEAFF. The CDR3 DNA follows: TGTGCCAGCAGCGGACAGCTGAACACTGAAGCATTCTTT.

This clone came up a few times. The V gene is TRBV30, the J gene TRBJ2-5; a possible D gene is TRBD2 (5 bases). Germline assignment: CDR1 GTSNPN and CDR2 SVGIG (reference sequence). The ends were cut back, 3 bases at V and 4 bases at J, with 9 bases in the middle. The CDR3 is 12 amino acids. CDR3 loop: CAWSGLVETQYF. Written as DNA, the CDR3 is TGTGCCTGGAGCGGACTGGTAGAGACCCAGTACTTC.

With regard to this clone: The same CDR3 can be traced to other DNA sequences in this sample. The chain uses TRBV19 and TRBJ1-5; D unclear. CDR1 LNHDA and CDR2 SQIVND come from the germline V gene (reference sequence). Between the trimmed V and J ends, which lost 1 base and 7 bases, there was a span of 8 bases. The CDR3 length is 13 residues. Here the CDR3 reads CASSIGVGQPQHF. CDR3 sequence (DNA): TGTGCCAGTAGTATAGGGGTTGGGCAGCCCCAGCATTTT.

This chain links TRBV27 with TRBJ2-5; a possible D gene is TRBD2 (6 bases). V was trimmed by 5 bases and J by 5 bases, leaving 30 bases between them. The germline gives CDR1 MNHEY, CDR2 SMNVEV (reference sequence). This CDR3 is built from 19 residues. The CDR3 protein is CASSPLFGGAGSQRETQYF. The CDR3 DNA follows: TGTGCCAGCAGTCCACTATTTGGAGGGGCGGGCAGCCAACGGGAGACCCAGTACTTC.

J is TRBJ2-1 and V is TRBV7-3; tentative D call: TRBD2 (6 bases). The V gene lost 5 bases and the J gene lost 8 bases, with 13 bases spanning the gap. The CDR3 is 13 residues long. The germline gives CDR1 SGHTA, CDR2 FQGTGA. CDR3 region: CASSISLAHEQFF. The CDR3 DNA reads as TGTGCCAGCAGCATTTCTCTAGCGCATGAGCAGTTCTTC. Full variable domain (missing parts from reference TRBV7-3 and TRBJ2-1): GAGVSQTPSNKVTEKGKYVELRCDPISGHTALYWYRQSLGQGPEFLIYFQGTGAADDSGLPNDRFFAVRPEGSVSTLKIQRTERGDSAVYLCASSISLAHEQFFGPGTRLTVL.

The rearrangement joins TRBV10-3 to TRBJ2-5; 9 bases agree with TRBD1. The V gene's germline CDR1 is ENHRY and CDR2 SYGVKD. The CDR3 consists of 13 residues. Trimming at V came to 4 bases and at J to 5 bases, leaving 2 bases not matched to a gene. CDR3: CAISVGQGETQYF. CDR3 DNA sequence: TGTGCCATCAGTGTCGGACAGGGGGAGACCCAGTACTTC.

In DNA form, the CDR3 reads TGCGCCAGCAGCGCCCCCTCCGCAGCGAACACCGGGGAGCTGTTTTTT. Amino acid sequence: CASSAPSAANTGELFF. This sequence joins TRBV5-1 and TRBJ2-2; D ambiguous. Germline CDR1 and CDR2: SGHRS and YFSETQ. This CDR3 is 16 amino acids long. V dropped 4 bases and J dropped 0 bases, with 13 bases sitting between them.

The gene calls are TRBV7-2 and TRBJ2-7, with 8 bases identical to TRBD2. CDR3 length: 15 residues. Trimming removed 5 bases from V and 0 bases from J; junction bases left unmatched: 6. Germline values: CDR1 SGHTA, CDR2 FQGNSA. The CDR3 DNA sequence: TGTGCCAGCAGCACCCGCGGGAGGAGCTCCTACGAGCAGTACTTC. Translated: CASSTRGRSSYEQYF.